These 27 T cell receptor beta chains were all obtained from the same sample, sequenced in a study of blood T cell repertoires in COVID-19. The data were produced by immunoSEQ multiplex PCR, yet TCRdb's version contains in-frame clones alone and is incomplete. The table shows roughly 280,000 clones, with more than 75% occurring only once. The material sequenced was peripheral blood. Receptors originate from a man in his forties with active or convalescent COVID-19.

This clone came up many times. The chain's CDR3 is CASSPPNVGLAEVTQYF. The CDR3 DNA follows: TGTGCCAGCAGCCCACCTAACGTTGGACTAGCGGAAGTGACCCAGTACTTC. The V gene is TRBV3-1 (or the pseudogene TRBV3-2), the J gene TRBJ2-5; 10 bases map to TRBD2. V shed 4 bases and J 7 bases; nucleotides not matched to a gene: 15. Per the germline V gene, CDR1 is LGHDT and CDR2 is YNNKEL (reference sequence). This CDR3 comprises 17 residues.

The rearrangement links TRBV7-9 to TRBJ2-1, with D unclear. The CDR3 loop spans 11 amino acids. V was cut by 8 bases and J by 5 bases, with 7 bases left in between. Germline CDR1 is SEHNR and CDR2 is FQNEAQ (reference sequence). The CDR3 loop reads CASGVHNEQFF. CDR3 in DNA: TGTGCCAGCGGAGTCCACAATGAGCAGTTCTTC. The whole variable domain, filled in from reference TRBV7-9 and TRBJ2-1, reads DTGVSQNPRHKITKRGQNVTFRCDPISEHNRLYWYRQTLGQGPEFLTYFQNEAQLEKSRLLSDRFSAERPKGSFSTLEIQRTEQGDSAMYLCASGVHNEQFFGPGTRLTVL.

This chain connects TRBV18 to TRBJ2-2; 8 bases map to TRBD2. CDR1 is KGHSH, CDR2 LQKENI, per germline. J was trimmed by 6 bases and V by 6 bases; bases with no gene match: 9. This CDR3 has 15 residues. For the CDR3, the DNA is TGTGCCAGCTCCCGGACTAGCACGTCTGCCGGGGAGCTGTTTTTT. Its translation: CASSRTSTSAGELFF.

This clone turned up a few times. The rearrangement links TRBV27 to TRBJ1-6; 7 nucleotides agree with TRBD1. V dropped 0 bases and J dropped 7; count of bases not matched to a gene: 3. The CDR3 has 15 residues. Germline CDR1 and CDR2: MNHEY and SMNVEV (reference sequence). CDR3 region: CASSLSPGGNSPLHF. In DNA, the CDR3 is TGTGCCAGCAGTTTATCTCCAGGGGGGAATTCACCCCTCCACTTT.

This rearrangement joins TRBV4-2 to TRBJ2-5, with D maybe TRBD2 (5 bases). The CDR3 is 13 amino acids. Trimming took off 3 bases at V and 5 bases at J, with 10 bases between the two ends. CDR1 is LGHNA, CDR2 YNFKEQ, per germline. CDR3 sequence: CASSQAGTETQYF. CDR3 DNA sequence: TGTGCCAGCAGCCAGGCGGGCACGGAGACCCAGTACTTC.

The chain combines TRBV7-2 with TRBJ1-2; 7 bases fit TRBD1. The germline V gene has CDR1 SGHTA and CDR2 FQGNSA. The CDR3 length is 15 residues. Germline trimming cut 6 bases from V and 3 bases from J; bases unmatched to any gene: 10. The CDR3 spells CASSLLRTGYYGYTF. The CDR3 nucleotides are TGTGCCAGCAGTTTACTCCGGACAGGTTACTATGGCTACACCTTC.

The chain links TRBV7-9 to TRBJ2-1; 10 nucleotides agree with TRBD1. CDR3 length: 17 residues. J gave up 3 bases and V 5 bases, and 10 bases lay outside the gene matches. The germline V gene has CDR1 SEHNR and CDR2 FQNEAQ (reference sequence). In DNA form, the CDR3 reads TGTGCCAGCAGCCCTGGAAGGGGACAGGGGTTCTACAATGAGCAGTTCTTC. It is translated as CASSPGRGQGFYNEQFF.

This chain joins TRBV7-3 and TRBJ2-3, with 7 bases that match TRBD1. This CDR3 has 15 amino acids. Germline trimming cut 3 bases from V and 2 bases from J; bases unmatched to any gene: 5. Germline assignment: CDR1 SGHTA and CDR2 FQGTGA. The CDR3 loop reads CASSFGDSFTDTQYF. CDR3 DNA sequence: TGTGCCAGCAGCTTCGGGGACAGCTTCACAGATACGCAGTATTTT.

The table lists this clone with a few counts. J is TRBJ2-1 and V is TRBV7-8; D might be TRBD2 (5 bases). Germline V gene data show CDR1 as SGHVS and CDR2 as FQNEAQ. The CDR3 extends over 13 amino acids. Trimming took 6 bases from V and 4 from J, leaving 10 bases between them. The CDR3 DNA reads TGTGCCAGCAGGGGAGAGGGATACAATGAGCAGTTCTTC. Amino acid sequence: CASRGEGYNEQFF.

The genes are TRBV28 and TRBJ2-3; the D gene is possibly TRBD1 (5 bases). The ends were cut back, 0 bases at V and 0 bases at J, with 10 bases in the middle. The germline V gene has CDR1 MDHEN and CDR2 SYDVKM. This CDR3 has 16 amino acids. In DNA, the CDR3 is TGTGCCAGCAGTTTATGGGACATTTCTAGCACAGATACGCAGTATTTT. Translating it yields CASSLWDISSTDTQYF.

V and J are TRBV6-5 and TRBJ2-2, with D tentatively TRBD2 (6 bases). Germline lookup yields CDR1 MNHEY and CDR2 SVGAGI. The germline V and J ends were trimmed by 4 bases and 4 bases, with 10 bases remaining between them. CDR3 length: 14 residues. CDR3 coding DNA: TGTGCCAGCAGTTCGGAGGGGTTCACCGGGGAGCTGTTTTTT. Translation: CASSSEGFTGELFF.

The V gene is TRBV7-3, the J gene TRBJ2-5; D gene ambiguous. V was clipped by 1 base and J by 0 bases, with 6 bases between them. The CDR3 sequence is 14 residues long. Germline CDR1 SGHTA, CDR2 FQGTGA. CDR3 DNA sequence: TGTGCCAGCAGCTTAAGTAGAGACCAAGAGACCCAGTACTTC. This translates into CASSLSRDQETQYF.

The V gene is TRBV5-1, the J gene TRBJ2-1, with 10 nucleotides matching TRBD2. V trimming: 1 base; J trimming: 9 bases; junction bases outside the gene matches: 16. There are 18 residues in the CDR3. Germline assignment: CDR1 SGHRS and CDR2 YFSETQ. The CDR3, as DNA: TGCGCCAGCAGCTTGCTGCCTAGCGGGAGCCTAACGGGGGGTGAGCAGTTCTTC. Translated, it gives CASSLLPSGSLTGGEQFF.

The chain employs TRBV4-1 and TRBJ2-7, with 12 bases fitting TRBD2. Germline CDR1 is MGHRA and CDR2 is YSYEKL. The CDR3 extends over 14 amino acids. Trimming at V came to 6 bases and at J to 4 bases, leaving 4 bases not matched to a gene. CDR3 sequence: CASSPLAGGYEQYF. The CDR3, as DNA: TGCGCCAGCAGTCCACTAGCGGGGGGATACGAGCAGTACTTC.

In its sample, this clone was seen once. V is TRBV7-9 and J is TRBJ1-3, with D maybe TRBD1 (6 bases). CDR3 length: 15 residues. Looked up from germline, CDR1 is SEHNR and CDR2 is FQNEAQ (reference sequence). V was trimmed by 1 base and J by 2 bases, leaving 9 bases between them. CDR3 nucleotides: TGTGCCAGCAGCTTAGAATGGACAGCTGGAAACACCATATATTTT. Translated: CASSLEWTAGNTIYF.

This clone was counted once. The chain combines TRBV11-2 with TRBJ2-7; 12 bases agree with TRBD1. J was trimmed by 4 bases and V by 5 bases; bases with no gene match: 6. CDR1 is SGHAT, CDR2 FQNNGV, per germline. There are 15 residues in the CDR3. The CDR3 loop reads CASSEPGQGAYEQYF. In DNA form, the CDR3 reads TGTGCCAGCAGCGAACCGGGACAGGGGGCATACGAGCAGTACTTC.

In its sample, this clone was seen a few times. The same CDR3 can be traced to other DNA sequences in this sample. The V and J genes are TRBV6-5 and TRBJ1-2; maybe TRBD1 (5 bases). The CDR3 has 13 amino acids. Germline assignment: CDR1 MNHEY and CDR2 SVGAGI. Trimming shortened V by 9 bases and J by 1 base, and 12 bases separated the two germline ends. CDR3 amino acids: CASTPQGNYGYTF. CDR3 nucleotides: TGTGCCAGTACACCCCAGGGTAACTATGGCTACACCTTC.

This chain connects TRBV6-4 to TRBJ2-1; 7 bases match TRBD1. V trimming: 6 bases; J trimming: 8 bases; junction bases outside the gene matches: 7. The CDR3 sequence is 13 residues long. Germline CDR1 is MRHNA and CDR2 is SNTAGT. CDR3 in amino acids: CASSLQGSDEQFF. CDR3 sequence (DNA): TGTGCCAGCAGCTTACAGGGGTCGGATGAGCAGTTCTTC.

This sequence joins TRBV19 and TRBJ2-1; the match to TRBD2 covers 10 bases. The CDR3 covers 17 residues. The germline V gene encodes CDR1 LNHDA and CDR2 SQIVND (reference sequence). After removal of 3 bases from V and 8 bases from J, the junction contained 13 bases not matched to a gene. The CDR3 DNA follows: TGTGCCAGTAGTATCCCCGGGCTAGCGGGAGAATCGTATGAGCAGTTCTTC. Translating it yields CASSIPGLAGESYEQFF.

This clone was seen repeatedly, ten times or more. V gene TRBV2 combines with J gene TRBJ2-1; tentatively, D is TRBD2 (6 bases). CDR3 size: 14 residues. The V gene's germline CDR1 is SNHLY and CDR2 FYNNEI. V was cut by 6 bases and J by 2 bases, with 11 bases left in between. The chain's CDR3 is CASRPEGTYNEQFF. DNA for the CDR3: TGTGCCAGCAGGCCGGAGGGCACCTACAATGAGCAGTTCTTC.

The chain recombines TRBV6-5 with TRBJ1-2, with 9 positions matching TRBD1. Germline V gives CDR1 MNHEY, CDR2 SVGAGI. This CDR3 has 14 amino acids. V dropped 6 bases and J dropped 7; count of bases not matched to a gene: 9. The CDR3 loop reads CASSAGQGSGGYTF. The CDR3 DNA reads TGTGCCAGCAGCGCGGGACAGGGCTCGGGTGGCTACACCTTC.

V and J are TRBV12-3 or TRBV12-4 and TRBJ2-1; 9 bases match TRBD2. The CDR3 contains 13 residues. V was clipped by 8 bases and J by 10 bases; unmatched bases: 9. The CDR3 region is CASAKAGGLEQFF. The CDR3 DNA sequence: TGTGCCAGCGCCAAGGCGGGAGGGTTAGAGCAGTTCTTC.

This clone was counted between two and nine times. The genes are TRBV28 and TRBJ2-1; 13 positions match TRBD2. Germline CDR1 is MDHEN and CDR2 is SYDVKM. The CDR3 runs 19 residues. Unmatched junction bases numbered 18, after V lost 5 bases and J lost 8 bases. The CDR3 sequence is CASSPDSPTSGGAGDEQFF. In nucleotides, the CDR3 is TGTGCCAGCAGTCCCGACAGCCCTACTAGCGGGGGGGCCGGGGATGAGCAGTTCTTC. The whole variable domain, filled in from reference TRBV28 and TRBJ2-1, reads DVKVTQSSRYLVKRTGEKVFLECVQDMDHENMFWYRQDPGLGLRLIYFSYDVKMKEKGDIPEGYSVSREKKERFSLILESASTNQTSMYLCASSPDSPTSGGAGDEQFFGPGTRLTVL.

V is TRBV6-5 and J is TRBJ2-1; D remains ambiguous. Germline V gives CDR1 MNHEY, CDR2 SVGAGI. V gave up 5 bases and J gave up 7 bases, with 12 bases separating them. This CDR3 spans 13 amino acids. Here the CDR3 reads CASSPTLSNEQFF. CDR3 DNA: TGTGCCAGCAGTCCCACTCTCTCAAATGAGCAGTTCTTC.

CDR3 coding DNA: TGCGCCAGCAGCTCCGGGGACTTGAGGGGGACCCAGTACTTC. It yields the protein CASSSGDLRGTQYF. The genes are TRBV5-1 and TRBJ2-5; the D gene is possibly TRBD2 (6 bases). The CDR3 is 14 residues long. Germline V CDR1 and CDR2: SGHRS, YFSETQ. Deletions cut 3 bases from V and 7 bases from J, with 16 bases between. Combining the CDR3 with reference TRBV5-1 and TRBJ2-5 gives the whole variable domain KAGVTQTPRYLIKTRGQQVTLSCSPISGHRSVSWYQQTPGQGLQFLFEYFSETQRNKGNFPGRFSGRQFSNSRSEMNVSTLELGDSALYLCASSSGDLRGTQYFGPGTRLLVL.

Only a few counts were recorded for this clone. This chain connects TRBV4-1 to TRBJ1-1; unclear D gene. CDR3 length: 18 amino acids. Germline-derived CDR1 and CDR2 are MGHRA and YSYEKL. The V and J ends lost 1 base and 1 base respectively, with 19 bases between them. The CDR3 DNA reads as TGCGCCAGCAGCCAAGGAATAGCAGTTCCCGACGGGAACACTGAAGCTTTCTTT. This codes for CASSQGIAVPDGNTEAFF.

CDR3 nucleotide sequence: TGTGCCAGCAGCCCAGGCTCCCTGAACACTGAAGCTTTCTTT. Its protein product is CASSPGSLNTEAFF. This chain uses TRBV5-6 with TRBJ1-1; no reliable D call. V lost 4 bases to trimming and J lost 0 bases, with 10 bases between them. The CDR3 has 14 amino acids. Germline V lookup: CDR1 SGHDT, CDR2 YYEEEE.